The 31 T cell receptor beta chains below all came from one sample that was sequenced in a study of T cell repertoires in cytomegalovirus infection. TCRdb re-called the reads with MiXCR, one entry per CDR3 protein. Found here are nearly 650,000 distinct CDR3 sequences, approximately 24% of them singletons; the top ten hold 8%. Sequencing was performed on CD8+ T cells from PBMCs. The source of these receptors is a human donor in good health (CMV status not recorded). Some clones in this sample may be carry-over from other donors' samples.

A remark on this clonotype: Just one base apart from a much larger clone, this may be a read error. CDR3 nucleotides: TGTGCCAGCAGCTTGAGCGCCGGGGCCCAGTACTTC. Amino acid sequence: CASSLSAGAQYF. The V and J genes are TRBV7-2 and TRBJ2-5, with a tentative D call TRBD2 (5 bases). The V gene lost 3 bases and the J gene lost 9 bases, with 11 bases spanning the gap. Germline loops: CDR1 SGHTA, CDR2 FQGNSA. The CDR3 runs 12 residues.

The rearrangement uses TRBV6-2 or TRBV6-3 and TRBJ1-5, with D unresolved. The length of the CDR3 is 12 residues. Trimming removed 8 bases at V and 4 bases at J, with 9 bases between. Germline V lookup: CDR1 MNHEY, CDR2 SVGEGT. Here the CDR3 reads CASRRPNQPQHF. In DNA form, the CDR3 reads TGTGCCAGCCGCAGACCTAATCAGCCCCAGCATTTT.

This clonotype was seen a handful of times. V and J are TRBV29-1 and TRBJ2-3; 8 bases align to TRBD2. The CDR3 covers 18 residues. V was pared by 4 bases and J by 5 bases, with 20 bases of the junction left unmatched. CDR1 and CDR2 (germline): SQVTM, ANQGSEA. The CDR3 DNA follows: TGCAGCGTTGCGGGTTCCCCTTCCGGGGGGGCCTACGGAGATACGCAGTATTTT. It translates to CSVAGSPSGGAYGDTQYF.

To note about this clonotype: Its ends do not fully match the called genes, so a read error is possible. This rearrangement joins TRBV28 to TRBJ1-2; D not certain. CDR1 and CDR2 (germline): MDHEN, SYDVKM. This CDR3 region has 15 residues. The CDR3 here is CASSPRISPTHGYTF. CDR3 bases: TGTGCCAGCAGTCCCCGAATATCGCCCACCCATGGCTACACCTTT.

The rearrangement uses TRBV25-1 and TRBJ1-4; the D is unclear. The germline gives CDR1 MGHDK, CDR2 SYGVNS. The V end lost 0 bases, the J end lost 10 bases, and 15 bases lay between the germline ends. CDR3 length equals 15 residues. CDR3 sequence reads: CASSEYSPGSGKLFF. The CDR3 DNA sequence: TGTGCCAGCAGTGAATATAGCCCGGGCTCAGGAAAACTGTTTTTT.

This chain links TRBV7-3 with TRBJ2-1; TRBD2 agrees at 8 bases. Germline CDR1 SGHTA, CDR2 FQGTGA. The CDR3 has 13 amino acids. The J segment lost 14 bases and the V segment lost 4 bases, leaving 10 bases of the junction unmatched. The CDR3 loop reads CASSSEAGGRKFF. CDR3 nucleotides: TGTGCCAGCAGCTCCGAGGCGGGAGGTCGCAAGTTCTTC.

The J gene is TRBJ1-5, the V gene TRBV28; D gene unclear. This CDR3 has 17 residues. Germline lookup yields CDR1 MDHEN and CDR2 SYDVKM. With 5 bases removed from V and 1 base from J, the gap between germline ends came to 18 bases. Here the CDR3 reads CASSPVGRRLSNQPQHF. The CDR3 DNA follows: TGTGCCAGCAGTCCGGTCGGCAGGCGTCTCAGCAATCAGCCCCAGCATTTT. Complete variable domain (other parts from reference TRBV28 and TRBJ1-5): DVKVTQSSRYLVKRTGEKVFLECVQDMDHENMFWYRQDPGLGLRLIYFSYDVKMKEKGDIPEGYSVSREKKERFSLILESASTNQTSMYLCASSPVGRRLSNQPQHFGDGTRLSIL.

This clonotype was recorded many times. The gene calls are TRBV7-6 and TRBJ1-5; unclear D gene. Trimming removed 3 bases at V and 7 bases at J, with 7 bases between. CDR3 length: 12 amino acids. Germline values: CDR1 SGHVS, CDR2 FNYEAQ. CDR3 residues: CASSFTRQPQHF. CDR3 coding DNA: TGTGCCAGCAGCTTCACCCGACAGCCCCAGCATTTT.

This chain joins TRBV5-5 and TRBJ2-1, with 9 bases that match TRBD1. The CDR3 is 14 residues long. J gave up 4 bases and V 6 bases, and 5 bases lay outside the gene matches. Germline CDR1 and CDR2: SGHKS and YYEKEE (reference sequence). The CDR3 nucleotides are TGTGCCAGCATAGGGACAGGGATTTACAATGAGCAGTTCTTC. Its translation: CASIGTGIYNEQFF.

The table lists this clonotype with many counts. This rearrangement joins TRBV7-2 to TRBJ2-1, with 7 positions matching TRBD1. The trim removed 3 bases at V and 6 bases at J, leaving 2 bases unmatched. This CDR3 contains 13 residues. Germline V CDR1 and CDR2: SGHTA, FQGNSA. The CDR3 reads CASSLTGPNEQFF. The CDR3 DNA is TGTGCCAGCAGCTTGACAGGGCCCAATGAGCAGTTCTTC.

The chain couples TRBV7-6 to TRBJ1-1; the D is unclear. The CDR3 length is 18 residues. CDR1 and CDR2 from the germline V gene are SGHVS and FNYEAQ. The V end lost 4 bases, the J end lost 0 bases, and 21 bases lay between the germline ends. The CDR3 nucleotides are TGTGCCAGCAGCTCCTCCGGGTACCAACAGAGACTGAACACTGAAGCTTTCTTT. Translated: CASSSSGYQQRLNTEAFF.

The V gene is TRBV28, the J gene TRBJ2-2, with TRBD2 as a possible D gene (5 bases). CDR1 is MDHEN and CDR2 is SYDVKM in the germline V gene. This CDR3 region has 14 residues. This CDR3 is CTIEGTGPGGELFF. The CDR3 bases are TGTACCATCGAGGGAACGGGTCCAGGCGGGGAGCTGTTTTTT.

This clonotype was seen repeatedly, ten times or more. This chain joins TRBV7-8 and TRBJ2-3; 11 bases line up with TRBD2. CDR3 length: 16 amino acids. With V trimmed by 1 base and J by 4 bases, 4 bases remained unmatched. Looked up from germline, CDR1 is SGHVS and CDR2 is FQNEAQ. The CDR3 region is CASSLETSGDSDTQYF. The CDR3, as DNA: TGTGCCAGCAGCTTAGAGACTAGCGGGGACTCAGATACGCAGTATTTT.

This clonotype has ten or more counts. This chain links TRBV7-6 with TRBJ2-1, with D tentatively TRBD1 (6 bases). In germline, CDR1 is SGHVS, CDR2 FNYEAQ. Trimming removed 1 base from V and 5 bases from J, with 27 bases in between. This CDR3 spans 20 amino acids. The CDR3 sequence is CASSLVGSPSPKDRHNEQFF. The DNA of the CDR3 is TGTGCCAGCAGCTTAGTGGGGTCACCGTCGCCGAAGGACAGACACAATGAGCAGTTCTTC.

This clonotype was seen ten or more times. The chain combines TRBV7-9 with TRBJ2-1; TRBD1 aligns across 10 bases. CDR1 SEHNR and CDR2 FQNEAQ come from the germline V gene (reference sequence). J was trimmed by 5 bases and V by 5 bases; bases with no gene match: 6. The CDR3 contains 15 residues. The CDR3 DNA is TGTGCCAGCAGCCCTTGGACAGGGGGGCACAATGAGCAGTTCTTC. Protein: CASSPWTGGHNEQFF.

As concerns this clonotype: A read error may account for a junction end that differs from germline. The chain combines TRBV5-6 with TRBJ1-1; the match to TRBD1 covers 7 bases. The CDR3 consists of 14 residues. Germline V CDR1 and CDR2: SGHDT, YYEEEE. The CDR3 region has the DNA TGTACCAGCAGCTGGAGGGGGCGCGAAACTGAAGCTTTCTTT. Encoded protein: CTSSWRGRETEAFF.

This clonotype was seen at least ten times. The chain is built from TRBV7-2 and TRBJ1-3; D not resolved. CDR3 length equals 15 residues. Germline V gives CDR1 SGHTA, CDR2 FQGNSA. The V and J ends lost 3 bases and 4 bases respectively, with 13 bases between them. The CDR3 nucleotides read TGTGCCAGCAGCTTCCGCAGAGAAATCGGAAACACCATATATTTT. Protein product: CASSFRREIGNTIYF. Full variable domain (remainder filled in from reference TRBV7-2 and TRBJ1-3): GAGVSQSPSNKVTEKGKDVELRCDPISGHTALYWYRQSLGQGLEFLIYFQGNSAPDKSGLPSDRFSAERTGGSVSTLTIQRTQQEDSAVYLCASSFRREIGNTIYFGEGSWLTVV.

This clonotype has only a few counts. This chain connects TRBV6-5 to TRBJ2-1, with 7 bases lining up with TRBD1. The CDR3 length is 15 residues. Looked up from germline, CDR1 is MNHEY and CDR2 is SVGAGI. Trimming removed 0 bases from V and 3 bases from J; junction bases left unmatched: 2. In DNA form, the CDR3 reads TGTGCCAGCAGTTACTCGCAGGGGGTCTACAATGAGCAGTTCTTC. Amino acid sequence: CASSYSQGVYNEQFF.

This clonotype showed up many times. The chain carries TRBV24-1 and TRBJ2-3, with D unresolved. The V end lost 5 bases, the J end lost 2 bases, and 13 bases lay between the germline ends. Germline-derived CDR1 and CDR2 are KGHDR and SFDVKD. CDR3 length: 15 residues. This chain's CDR3 is CATSGSTTDTDTQYF. The CDR3 region has the DNA TGTGCCACCAGTGGGTCCACCACTGACACAGATACGCAGTATTTT.

This clonotype showed up just a few times. This chain connects TRBV10-2 to TRBJ1-1; D unclear. The CDR3 sequence is 14 residues long. Germline V gene data show CDR1 as WSHSY and CDR2 as SAAADI. Trimming shortened V by 7 bases and J by 3 bases, and 15 bases separated the two germline ends. CDR3 sequence: CASTFEGRDTEAFF. As DNA, the CDR3 is TGCGCCAGCACCTTTGAAGGGAGAGACACTGAAGCTTTCTTT.

This clonotype was observed a few times. The chain combines TRBV7-8 with TRBJ2-7, with 10 bases aligning to TRBD2. The CDR3 is 15 residues long. The J segment lost 3 bases and the V segment lost 4 bases, leaving 6 bases of the junction unmatched. The germline V gene has CDR1 SGHVS and CDR2 FQNEAQ. In nucleotides, the CDR3 is TGTGCCAGCAGCTCCAGCCTAGCGGGGGACTACGAGCAGTACTTC. The encoded protein is CASSSSLAGDYEQYF.

Remarks on this clonotype: Germline and junction disagree at one end, which may indicate a read error. The chain links TRBV24-1 to TRBJ1-1; D call uncertain. Germline loops: CDR1 KGHDR, CDR2 SFDVKD. The CDR3 extends over 13 amino acids. DNA for the CDR3: TGTGCCGCCAGTGATCGTGGGCTGGCTGAAGCTTTCTTT. Translated: CAASDRGLAEAFF.

With respect to this clonotype: This is likely an artifact of a read error, given a far larger clone one base away. This chain links TRBV6-2 or TRBV6-3 with TRBJ2-1; D unclear. From germline, CDR1 is MNHEY and CDR2 SVGEGT. The CDR3 runs 10 residues. V shed 7 bases and J shed 8 bases, with 6 bases lying between them. For the CDR3, the DNA is TGTGCCAGCAAGGGCGATGAGCAGTTCTTC. Translating it yields CASKGDEQFF.

CDR3 sequence: CATEWGQGTTEAFF. The CDR3 DNA reads TGTGCCACCGAATGGGGACAGGGGACCACTGAAGCTTTCTTT. This chain links TRBV19 with TRBJ1-1; TRBD1 agrees at 10 bases. V dropped 10 bases and J dropped 4; count of bases not matched to a gene: 9. Looked up from germline, CDR1 is LNHDA and CDR2 is SQIVND (reference sequence). This CDR3 comprises 14 residues.

This clonotype was counted a single time. The junction differs from germline at one of its ends, possibly a read error. This chain uses TRBV18 with TRBJ2-3; perhaps TRBD1 as D (5 bases). Germline lookup yields CDR1 KGHSH and CDR2 LQKENI. The CDR3 contains 14 residues. CDR3 DNA sequence: TGTGTCAGCCCATCCCCAGACAGAAAAGATACGCAGTATTTT. It is translated as CVSPSPDRKDTQYF.

This clonotype has ten or more counts. J is TRBJ2-2 and V is TRBV7-2; D call uncertain. The CDR3 extends over 14 amino acids. Germline assignment: CDR1 SGHTA and CDR2 FQGNSA. V was cut by 5 bases and J by 0 bases, with 7 bases left in between. The CDR3 loop is CASSPGSNTGELFF. The CDR3 DNA is TGTGCCAGCAGCCCCGGCTCGAACACCGGGGAGCTGTTTTTT.

The V and J genes are TRBV20-1 and TRBJ1-2; 10 bases map to TRBD1. Per germline, CDR1 DFQATT and CDR2 SNEGSKA (reference sequence). The CDR3 spans 13 residues. J was trimmed by 10 bases and V by 1 base; bases with no gene match: 6. DNA of the CDR3: TGCAGTGCTAGAGTAAGGGACAGGGGTCCCTACACCTTC. It encodes CSARVRDRGPYTF.

This clonotype has only a few counts. The rearrangement uses TRBV7-9 and TRBJ1-1; D remains ambiguous. With 0 bases removed from V and 8 bases from J, the gap between germline ends came to 10 bases. CDR3 length equals 13 residues. Looked up from germline, CDR1 is SEHNR and CDR2 is FQNEAQ (reference sequence). In nucleotides, the CDR3 is TGTGCCAGCAGCTTAGCGCGAGTCAGAGAAGCTTTCTTT. This translates into CASSLARVREAFF.

V is TRBV20-1 and J is TRBJ2-5; perhaps TRBD2 as D (7 bases). Germline-derived CDR1 and CDR2 are DFQATT and SNEGSKA (reference sequence). V lost 0 bases to trimming and J lost 5 bases, with 16 bases between them. The CDR3 has 15 amino acids. This CDR3 is CSARDGAGARETQYF. CDR3 bases: TGCAGTGCTAGAGATGGGGCGGGGGCGCGGGAGACCCAGTACTTC.

This clonotype has a count of ten or more. The rearrangement links TRBV6-5 to TRBJ1-2; weak D call: TRBD1 (6 bases). The CDR3 has 15 amino acids. CDR1 and CDR2 from the germline V gene are MNHEY and SVGAGI. Trimming cost V 5 bases and J 3 bases, with 16 bases left between them. The CDR3 coding sequence is TGTGCCAGCAGTCCCCGAGGAGGGGGGGACTATGGCTACACCTTC. Amino acids: CASSPRGGGDYGYTF.

This clonotype was counted many times. CDR3 sequence (DNA): TGTGCCACTTCACTAGCGCAGAGCTCCTACAATGAGCAGTTCTTC. It encodes CATSLAQSSYNEQFF. V usage is TRBV19 and J usage is TRBJ2-1; TRBD2 matches at 7 bases. The CDR3 runs 15 residues. J was trimmed by 0 bases and V by 10 bases; bases with no gene match: 9. CDR1 LNHDA and CDR2 SQIVND come from the germline V gene (reference sequence).